The source of this T cell receptor beta chain is a study of shared clonotypes between healthy human individuals. V lost 4 bases and J lost 1, with 9 bases in between. This CDR3 is 14 amino acids long. In the study's own analysis: For the immunoSEQ data, sequences were junction-only without quality scores, so filtering differed. The assay was immunoSEQ multiplex PCR, and TCRdb's table has in-frame clones only and misses some. D and trimming were read from the DNA, whereas the V and J calls and clone size are those reported in that table. The top ten clones hold 0.11% to 0.15% of a sample with millions of clones, approximately 94% of them seen once.

Material: naive CD4+ T cells sorted from blood. The subset here: CD45RA+ positively selected. This TCR was sampled from a man younger than 35 in good health. The rearrangement joins TRBV23-1 to TRBJ2-3; D call uncertain. TRBV23-1 is annotated as an ORF whose role is uncertain. The DNA of the CDR3 is TGCGCCAGCAGTCCAAAGGAGCGCACAGATACGCAGTATTTT. Translation: CASSPKERTDTQYF.